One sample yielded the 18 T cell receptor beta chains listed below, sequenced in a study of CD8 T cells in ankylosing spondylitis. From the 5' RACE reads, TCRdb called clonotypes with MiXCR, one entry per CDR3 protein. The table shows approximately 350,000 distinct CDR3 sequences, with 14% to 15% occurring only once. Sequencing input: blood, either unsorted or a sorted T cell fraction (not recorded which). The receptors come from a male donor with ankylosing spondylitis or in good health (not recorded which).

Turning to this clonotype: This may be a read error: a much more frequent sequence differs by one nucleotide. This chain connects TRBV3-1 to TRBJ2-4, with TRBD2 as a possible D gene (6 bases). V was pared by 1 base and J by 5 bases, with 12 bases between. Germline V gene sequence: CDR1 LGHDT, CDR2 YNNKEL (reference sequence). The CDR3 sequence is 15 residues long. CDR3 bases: TGTGCCAGCAGCCAAGGAAGACTAGTGGAAAACATTCAGTACTTC. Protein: CASSQGRLVENIQYF.

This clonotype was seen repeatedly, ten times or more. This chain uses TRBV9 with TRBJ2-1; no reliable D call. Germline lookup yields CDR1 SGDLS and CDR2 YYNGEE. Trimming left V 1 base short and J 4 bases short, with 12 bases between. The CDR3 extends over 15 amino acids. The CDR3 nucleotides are TGTGCCAGCAGCGTAAAAGCAGCGTCGTACAATGAGCAGTTCTTC. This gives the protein CASSVKAASYNEQFF.

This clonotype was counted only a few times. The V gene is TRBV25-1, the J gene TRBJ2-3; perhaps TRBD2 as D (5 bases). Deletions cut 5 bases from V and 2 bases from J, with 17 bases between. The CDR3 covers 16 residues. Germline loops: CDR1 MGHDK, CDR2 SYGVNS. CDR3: CASSPTAGLSTDTQYF. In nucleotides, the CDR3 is TGTGCCAGCAGTCCGACGGCGGGTCTTTCCACAGATACGCAGTATTTT.

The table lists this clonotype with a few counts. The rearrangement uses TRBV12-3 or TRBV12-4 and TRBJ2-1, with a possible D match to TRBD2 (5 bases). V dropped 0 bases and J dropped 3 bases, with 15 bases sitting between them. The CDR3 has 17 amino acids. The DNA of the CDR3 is TGTGCCAGCAGTTTAGCTGCCTCTAGCAGCTTCTACAATGAGCAGTTCTTC. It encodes CASSLAASSSFYNEQFF.

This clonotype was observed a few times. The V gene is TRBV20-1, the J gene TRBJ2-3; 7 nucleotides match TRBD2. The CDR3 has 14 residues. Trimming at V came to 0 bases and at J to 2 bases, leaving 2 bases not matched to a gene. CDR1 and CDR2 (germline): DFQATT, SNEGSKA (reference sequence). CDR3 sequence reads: CSARESGNTDTQYF. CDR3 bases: TGCAGTGCTAGAGAGAGCGGGAACACAGATACGCAGTATTTT.

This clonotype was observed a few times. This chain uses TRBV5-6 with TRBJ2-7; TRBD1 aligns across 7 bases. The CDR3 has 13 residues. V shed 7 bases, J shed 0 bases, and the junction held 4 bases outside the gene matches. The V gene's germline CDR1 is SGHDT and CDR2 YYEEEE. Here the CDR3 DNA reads TGTGCCAGCGCGACAGGGAGCTCCTACGAGCAGTACTTC. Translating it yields CASATGSSYEQYF.

For the CDR3, the DNA is TGTGCCAGCAGTCCTACGGGGAGGCCAACTAATGAAAAACTGTTTTTT. Protein product: CASSPTGRPTNEKLFF. V gene TRBV12-3 or TRBV12-4 combines with J gene TRBJ1-4; no clear D. Trimming shortened V by 5 bases and J by 0 bases, and 13 bases separated the two germline ends. The CDR3 consists of 16 residues.

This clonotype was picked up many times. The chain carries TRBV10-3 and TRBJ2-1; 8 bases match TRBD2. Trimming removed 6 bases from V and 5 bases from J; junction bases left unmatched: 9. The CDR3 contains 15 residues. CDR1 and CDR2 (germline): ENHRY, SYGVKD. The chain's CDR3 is CAISNTGGPNNEQFF. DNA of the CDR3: TGTGCCATCAGCAATACGGGGGGGCCGAACAATGAGCAGTTCTTC.

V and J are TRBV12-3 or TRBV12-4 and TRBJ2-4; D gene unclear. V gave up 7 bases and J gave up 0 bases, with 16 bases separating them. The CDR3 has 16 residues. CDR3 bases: TGTGCCAGCACCTTCTCGATGGTCCTAGCCAAAAACATTCAGTACTTC. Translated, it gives CASTFSMVLAKNIQYF.

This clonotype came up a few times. The CDR3 spells CASSLSSGNIQYF. Written as DNA, the CDR3 is TGTGCCAGCAGCCTTTCGTCGGGAAACATTCAGTACTTC. The J gene is TRBJ2-4, the V gene TRBV13; D call uncertain. The CDR3 covers 13 residues. V was trimmed by 5 bases and J by 6 bases, leaving 11 bases between them. Germline lookup yields CDR1 PRHDT and CDR2 FYEKMQ (reference sequence).

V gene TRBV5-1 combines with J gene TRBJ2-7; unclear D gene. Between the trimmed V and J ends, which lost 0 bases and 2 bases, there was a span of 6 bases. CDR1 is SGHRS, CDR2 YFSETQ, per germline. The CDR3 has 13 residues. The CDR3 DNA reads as TGCGCCAGCAGCTTGGAGGCCCCCTACGAGCAGTACTTC. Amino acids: CASSLEAPYEQYF.

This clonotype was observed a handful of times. In nucleotides, the CDR3 is TGTGCCAGCAGCCCAGTCGGCCGAAGATACTACGAGCAGTACTTC. Amino acids: CASSPVGRRYYEQYF. The rearrangement links TRBV7-8 to TRBJ2-7; D gene uncertain. The germline gives CDR1 SGHVS, CDR2 FQNEAQ. CDR3 length equals 15 residues. The germline V and J ends were trimmed by 5 bases and 3 bases, with 17 bases remaining between them.

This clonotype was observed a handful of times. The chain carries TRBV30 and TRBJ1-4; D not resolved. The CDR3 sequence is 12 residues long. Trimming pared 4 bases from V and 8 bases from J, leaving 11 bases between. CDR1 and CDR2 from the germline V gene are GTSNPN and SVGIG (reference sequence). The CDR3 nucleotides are TGTGCCTGGATGGGAACAGCAGAAAAACTGTTTTTT. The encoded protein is CAWMGTAEKLFF.

CDR3 residues: CASSLEGRANTEAFF. The CDR3 bases are TGTGCCAGCAGTTTAGAGGGTCGAGCGAACACTGAAGCTTTCTTT. V gene TRBV12-3 or TRBV12-4 combines with J gene TRBJ1-1; the D is unclear. Trimming took 1 base from V and 1 from J, leaving 10 bases between them. The CDR3 contains 15 residues.

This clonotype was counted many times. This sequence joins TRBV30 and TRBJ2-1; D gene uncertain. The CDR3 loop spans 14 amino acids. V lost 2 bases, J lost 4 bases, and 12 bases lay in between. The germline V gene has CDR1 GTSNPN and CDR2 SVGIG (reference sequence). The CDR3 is CAWSPLNAYNEQFF. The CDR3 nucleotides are TGTGCCTGGAGTCCCCTAAACGCGTACAATGAGCAGTTCTTC.

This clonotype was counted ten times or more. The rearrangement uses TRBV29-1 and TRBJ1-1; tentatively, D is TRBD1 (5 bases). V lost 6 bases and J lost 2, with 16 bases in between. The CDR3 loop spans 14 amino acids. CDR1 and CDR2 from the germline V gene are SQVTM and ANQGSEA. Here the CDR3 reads CSVRTGTANTEAFF. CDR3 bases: TGCAGCGTAAGAACCGGGACGGCTAACACTGAAGCTTTCTTT.

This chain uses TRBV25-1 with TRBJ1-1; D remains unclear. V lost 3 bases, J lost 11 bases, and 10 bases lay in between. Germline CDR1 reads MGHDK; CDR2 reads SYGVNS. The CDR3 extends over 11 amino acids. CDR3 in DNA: TGTGCCAGCAGTGACTCCCTGAGCGCTTTCTTT. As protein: CASSDSLSAFF.

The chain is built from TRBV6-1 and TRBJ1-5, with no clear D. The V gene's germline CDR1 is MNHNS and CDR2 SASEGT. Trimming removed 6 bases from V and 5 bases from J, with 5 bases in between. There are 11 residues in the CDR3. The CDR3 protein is CASSEYQPQHF. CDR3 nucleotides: TGTGCCAGCAGCGAATATCAGCCCCAGCATTTT.